The 30 T cell receptor beta chains reported below all come from one sample, sequenced in a study of blood T cell repertoires in COVID-19. Generated by immunoSEQ multiplex PCR, the TCRdb table keeps only in-frame clones and is missing some. The sample has a few hundred thousand clones; 85% to 90% are singletons. The sequencing sample was made of PBMCs or T cells enriched from blood (not recorded which). These receptors all come from a woman in her 50s who had recovered from COVID-19.

The rearrangement uses TRBV28 and TRBJ2-2; no reliable D call. V was trimmed by 6 bases and J by 7 bases, leaving 9 bases between them. CDR1 is MDHEN, CDR2 SYDVKM, per germline. This CDR3 comprises 12 residues. CDR3 coding DNA: TGTGCCAGCAGCTCAGTCATCGGGGAGCTGTTTTTT. Encoded protein: CASSSVIGELFF.

V usage is TRBV7-2 and J usage is TRBJ2-4; D gene uncertain. The length of the CDR3 is 14 residues. The germline V gene encodes CDR1 SGHTA and CDR2 FQGNSA. The ends were cut back, 1 base at V and 8 bases at J, with 12 bases in the middle. CDR3 region: CASSLVPAGYIQYF. The CDR3, as DNA: TGTGCCAGCAGCTTAGTCCCGGCCGGGTACATTCAGTACTTC.

The count of this clone is one. V is TRBV5-1 and J is TRBJ2-2, with TRBD2 matching 7 bases. This CDR3 spans 16 amino acids. V dropped 6 bases and J dropped 4; count of bases not matched to a gene: 12. Per the germline V gene, CDR1 is SGHRS and CDR2 is YFSETQ. The CDR3 coding sequence is TGCGCCAGCACCCCAGGAGTCGGGGGGATCACCGGGGAGCTGTTTTTT. This translates into CASTPGVGGITGELFF.

In this sample, this clone turned up many times. The chain couples TRBV15 to TRBJ1-2, with D perhaps TRBD1 (6 bases). V lost 0 bases, J lost 5 bases, and 16 bases lay in between. The V gene's germline CDR1 is LNHNV and CDR2 YYDKDF (reference sequence). The CDR3 covers 16 residues. CDR3 nucleotide sequence: TGTGCCACCAGCAGAGATGGGGCAGGGGCAGGATATGGCTACACCTTC. It translates to CATSRDGAGAGYGYTF.

Only one count was recorded for this clone. The rearrangement joins TRBV12-5 to TRBJ2-3; 11 bases line up with TRBD2. V lost 4 bases, J lost 0 bases, and 3 bases stayed unmatched. CDR1 is LGHNT, CDR2 FRNRAP, per germline. This CDR3 contains 16 residues. CDR3 loop: CASGSRTSGSTDTQYF. DNA of the CDR3: TGTGCTAGTGGTTCCAGGACTAGCGGGAGCACAGATACGCAGTATTTT.

The rearrangement links TRBV11-2 to TRBJ1-1; possibly TRBD1 for D (6 bases). Germline CDR1 and CDR2: SGHAT and FQNNGV. V lost 4 bases and J lost 5, with 20 bases in between. The CDR3 has 16 residues. The CDR3 loop is CASSSRGILGATEAFF. DNA of the CDR3: TGTGCCAGCAGCTCCAGGGGAATTCTAGGGGCGACTGAAGCTTTCTTT.

The V gene is TRBV5-1, the J gene TRBJ2-7; 9 nucleotides match TRBD2. V shed 4 bases and J 5 bases; nucleotides not matched to a gene: 4. CDR3 length equals 13 residues. From germline, CDR1 is SGHRS and CDR2 YFSETQ. CDR3: CASSDRTSDEQYF. The CDR3 DNA sequence: TGCGCCAGCAGCGACCGGACTAGCGACGAGCAGTACTTC. The full variable domain, with the rest looked up from reference TRBV5-1 and TRBJ2-7, is KAGVTQTPRYLIKTRGQQVTLSCSPISGHRSVSWYQQTPGQGLQFLFEYFSETQRNKGNFPGRFSGRQFSNSRSEMNVSTLELGDSALYLCASSDRTSDEQYFGPGTRLTVT.

This clone was counted once. V is TRBV19 and J is TRBJ2-2; maybe TRBD2 (6 bases). The V end lost 4 bases, the J end lost 4 bases, and 16 bases lay between the germline ends. The CDR3 is made up of 16 amino acids. The germline V gene encodes CDR1 LNHDA and CDR2 SQIVND (reference sequence). Here the CDR3 DNA reads TGTGCCAGTAGTAAGGGCTGGGGGGAGGTCACCGGGGAGCTGTTTTTT. Residues: CASSKGWGEVTGELFF.

The chain has TRBV6-5 and TRBJ1-6, with TRBD1 matching 9 bases. The ends lost 10 bases at V and 9 bases at J; junction bases unmatched: 7. CDR3 length: 13 residues. Germline CDR1 reads MNHEY; CDR2 reads SVGAGI. This CDR3 is CAISGTGSSPLHF. The CDR3 coding sequence is TGTGCCATCTCCGGGACAGGGAGTTCACCCCTCCACTTT.

The chain couples TRBV9 to TRBJ2-3; 12 bases are shared with TRBD2. The ends lost 4 bases at V and 3 bases at J; junction bases unmatched: 9. Per the germline V gene, CDR1 is SGDLS and CDR2 is YYNGEE. The CDR3 runs 17 residues. As DNA, the CDR3 is TGTGCCAGCAGCCTTTCGACTAGCGGGAGTGCGACAGATACGCAGTATTTT. Protein product: CASSLSTSGSATDTQYF.

CDR3 residues: CASSLGRGSQETQYF. The CDR3 nucleotides are TGCGCCAGCAGCTTGGGGCGGGGATCACAAGAGACCCAGTACTTC. V gene TRBV5-1 combines with J gene TRBJ2-5, with D tentatively TRBD2 (6 bases). The V gene's germline CDR1 is SGHRS and CDR2 YFSETQ. V was cut by 0 bases and J by 2 bases, with 11 bases left in between. The CDR3 totals 15 residues.

V gene TRBV19 combines with J gene TRBJ1-1; no clear D gene. This CDR3 is built from 13 residues. CDR1 is LNHDA, CDR2 SQIVND, per germline (reference sequence). V was trimmed by 7 bases and J by 5 bases, leaving 14 bases between them. CDR3 DNA: TGTGCCAGTACTTTCTCGCAGAGGACTGAAGCTTTCTTT. This codes for CASTFSQRTEAFF.

CDR3 nucleotides: TGTGCCAGCAGCCAAGGGGAGAGTTGGTTGGGTACTGAAGCTTTCTTT. Translated: CASSQGESWLGTEAFF. The rearrangement joins TRBV3-1 (or the pseudogene TRBV3-2) to TRBJ1-1; D not certain. Germline values: CDR1 LGHDT, CDR2 YNNKEL (reference sequence). The CDR3 totals 16 residues. V dropped 1 base and J dropped 5 bases, with 17 bases sitting between them.

In nucleotides, the CDR3 is TGTGCCAGCAGCTCCTCTCGCACAGATACGCAGTATTTT. This encodes CASSSSRTDTQYF. The chain is built from TRBV7-3 and TRBJ2-3; D is undetermined. Germline values: CDR1 SGHTA, CDR2 FQGTGA. Trimming removed 4 bases from V and 1 base from J, with 6 bases in between. There are 13 residues in the CDR3.

The rearrangement joins TRBV28 to TRBJ2-1; tentative D call: TRBD1 (6 bases). V was trimmed by 7 bases and J by 6 bases, leaving 10 bases between them. The CDR3 totals 12 residues. Germline CDR1 and CDR2: MDHEN and SYDVKM. The CDR3 nucleotides read TGTGCCAGCAATAGGGGGTCCAATGAGCAGTTCTTC. Translating it yields CASNRGSNEQFF. Based on the CDR3 plus reference TRBV28 and TRBJ2-1, the full variable domain is DVKVTQSSRYLVKRTGEKVFLECVQDMDHENMFWYRQDPGLGLRLIYFSYDVKMKEKGDIPEGYSVSREKKERFSLILESASTNQTSMYLCASNRGSNEQFFGPGTRLTVL.

The V gene is TRBV7-2, the J gene TRBJ2-3, with D perhaps TRBD2 (5 bases). Trimming stripped 2 bases from V and 0 bases from J, with 9 bases between. This CDR3 contains 15 residues. CDR1 and CDR2 from the germline V gene are SGHTA and FQGNSA. Written as DNA, the CDR3 is TGTGCCAGCAGCTTATGGCTAGCTAGCACAGATACGCAGTATTTT. Amino acid sequence: CASSLWLASTDTQYF.

J is TRBJ1-5 and V is TRBV9, with D unresolved. CDR1 SGDLS and CDR2 YYNGEE come from the germline V gene. The CDR3 has 14 residues. Trimming left V 0 bases short and J 2 bases short, with 6 bases between. CDR3 nucleotides: TGTGCCAGCAGCGTAGACGGGGGCAATCAGCCCCAGCATTTT. Translation gives CASSVDGGNQPQHF.

The chain joins TRBV18 to TRBJ1-2, with 7 positions matching TRBD1. This CDR3 has 15 residues. Germline V CDR1 and CDR2: KGHSH, LQKENI. After removal of 0 bases from V and 4 bases from J, the junction contained 5 bases not matched to a gene. The CDR3 region is CASSPPGQLRYGYTF. CDR3 DNA sequence: TGTGCCAGCTCACCACCGGGACAGTTGCGCTATGGCTACACCTTC.

J is TRBJ1-3 and V is TRBV11-2; unclear D gene. Germline lookup yields CDR1 SGHAT and CDR2 FQNNGV. Trimming removed 2 bases from V and 4 bases from J, with 18 bases in between. The CDR3 is 17 amino acids. The CDR3 nucleotides are TGTGCCAGCAGCTTATTTCACCCAAGCCTGTCCGGAAACACCATATATTTT. It codes for CASSLFHPSLSGNTIYF.

V is TRBV9 and J is TRBJ2-3; 8 nucleotides align to TRBD2. The trim removed 6 bases at V and 5 bases at J, leaving 11 bases unmatched. The germline gives CDR1 SGDLS, CDR2 YYNGEE. The CDR3 has 15 residues. In nucleotides, the CDR3 is TGTGCCAGCACCGTTGCGGCTAGCGGGTTAGATACGCAGTATTTT. Translation: CASTVAASGLDTQYF. The variable domain in full, completed from reference TRBV9 and TRBJ2-3, reads DSGVTQTPKHLITATGQRVTLRCSPRSGDLSVYWYQQSLDQGLQFLIQYYNGEERAKGNILERFSAQQFPDLHSELNLSSLELGDSALYFCASTVAASGLDTQYFGPGTRLTVL.

The count of this clone is one. The J gene is TRBJ2-2, the V gene TRBV27, with 10 bases fitting TRBD2. Trimming at V came to 6 bases and at J to 7 bases, leaving 5 bases not matched to a gene. This CDR3 comprises 14 residues. Germline lookup yields CDR1 MNHEY and CDR2 SMNVEV (reference sequence). CDR3 sequence: CASSAAGGLGELFF. CDR3 bases: TGTGCCAGCAGCGCAGCGGGAGGGCTCGGGGAGCTGTTTTTT.

V is TRBV12-3 or TRBV12-4 and J is TRBJ2-7; D perhaps matches TRBD2 (5 bases). The CDR3 consists of 13 residues. Trimming left V 6 bases short and J 7 bases short, with 16 bases between. CDR3 DNA: TGTGCCAGCAGGGAAACCCAAGGGAGAGAGCAGTACTTC. Amino acid sequence: CASRETQGREQYF.

This chain connects TRBV29-1 to TRBJ2-1; TRBD2 agrees at 10 bases. CDR1 SQVTM and CDR2 ANQGSEA come from the germline V gene. V dropped 4 bases and J dropped 4; count of bases not matched to a gene: 10. CDR3 length equals 16 residues. CDR3 protein: CSVGEAGGPSYNEQFF. CDR3 nucleotide sequence: TGCAGCGTTGGGGAAGCGGGAGGGCCGTCGTACAATGAGCAGTTCTTC.

The V call is TRBV19, the J call TRBJ2-3; the match to TRBD2 covers 8 bases. This CDR3 contains 14 residues. Germline loops: CDR1 LNHDA, CDR2 SQIVND (reference sequence). Trimming removed 5 bases from V and 4 bases from J; junction bases left unmatched: 5. The CDR3, as DNA: TGTGCCAGTAGTCCGGGAGGGGCCCCAGATACGCAGTATTTT. Translation: CASSPGGAPDTQYF. The full variable domain, its missing parts supplied by reference TRBV19 and TRBJ2-3, is DGGITQSPKYLFRKEGQNVTLSCEQNLNHDAMYWYRQDPGQGLRLIYYSQIVNDFQKGDIAEGYSVSREKKESFPLTVTSAQKNPTAFYLCASSPGGAPDTQYFGPGTRLTVL.

This chain links TRBV7-6 with TRBJ2-5, with 11 bases aligning to TRBD2. Trimming removed 5 bases from V and 5 bases from J; junction bases left unmatched: 10. The CDR3 contains 16 residues. Looked up from germline, CDR1 is SGHVS and CDR2 is FNYEAQ. The DNA for the CDR3 is TGTGCCAGCAGCCAGGGACTAGCGGAGGGTTCGGAGACCCAGTACTTC. Encoded protein: CASSQGLAEGSETQYF.

J is TRBJ1-1 and V is TRBV18, with 8 bases matching TRBD1. CDR1 is KGHSH and CDR2 is LQKENI in the germline V gene. The CDR3 sequence is 17 residues long. V shed 3 bases and J 1 base; nucleotides not matched to a gene: 10. CDR3 protein: CASSPIGQGGGNTEAFF. For the CDR3, the DNA is TGTGCCAGCTCACCCATCGGACAGGGCGGAGGGAACACTGAAGCTTTCTTT.

This sequence joins TRBV7-8 and TRBJ1-6, with 7 nucleotides matching TRBD1. With 4 bases clipped from V and 7 bases from J, the junction kept 4 bases outside the gene matches. This CDR3 comprises 14 residues. Per the germline V gene, CDR1 is SGHVS and CDR2 is FQNEAQ. CDR3 loop: CASSWTGINSPLHF. The CDR3 nucleotides read TGTGCCAGCAGCTGGACAGGCATCAATTCACCCCTCCACTTT.

The V and J genes are TRBV2 and TRBJ2-7; TRBD2 matches at 9 bases. The CDR3 extends over 15 amino acids. J gave up 4 bases and V 0 bases, and 4 bases lay outside the gene matches. The V gene's germline CDR1 is SNHLY and CDR2 FYNNEI. CDR3 sequence (DNA): TGTGCCAGCAGTGAAGCTAGCGGGAGAATTTACGAGCAGTACTTC. It specifies CASSEASGRIYEQYF.

The chain combines TRBV11-2 with TRBJ2-1; possibly TRBD2 for D (5 bases). CDR1 is SGHAT and CDR2 is FQNNGV in the germline V gene. V was clipped by 1 base and J by 3 bases, with 10 bases between them. CDR3 size: 15 residues. This chain's CDR3 is CASSLVVGVYNEQFF. In DNA, the CDR3 is TGTGCCAGCAGCTTAGTCGTGGGAGTCTACAATGAGCAGTTCTTC.

V usage is TRBV2 and J usage is TRBJ2-2, with TRBD2 matching over 11 bases. There are 17 residues in the CDR3. The junction had 11 bases not matched to a gene; V was cut back by 7 bases and J by 4 bases. Germline V gives CDR1 SNHLY, CDR2 FYNNEI. As DNA, the CDR3 is TGTGCCAGCAATCGCCTAGCGGGAGGTCGTGGCACCGGGGAGCTGTTTTTT. Protein product: CASNRLAGGRGTGELFF.